This entry is about one T cell receptor beta chain. Its antigen is unknown. The record has no base qualities; no much larger clone is one base away. Receptor libraries were prepared by the immunoSEQ multiplex PCR assay. TCRdb retrieved this table from immuneACCESS and kept in-frame rearrangements only. Not all clones are present; in checked studies, unresolved V genes account for under half, and no reason is known for the remainder. Recorded for this sample are more than 25,000 clones; roughly nine tenths of them occurred a single time. The ten largest make up under 8% of the sample. This record comes from a study of T cell changes during pregnancy in multiple sclerosis (dated by TCRdb to the late 2010s). Describing the broader study: The study examined how the T cell repertoire changed over the course of pregnancy in women with multiple sclerosis.

The germline V gene gives CDR1 as SGHVS and CDR2 as FQNEAQ. Between the V and J ends, shortened by 0 bases and 2 bases respectively, the junction contains 10 bases. The CDR3 holds 15 amino acids from the cysteine to the phenylalanine. Only the CDR3 DNA is retained, 45 bases long and in frame from the first base. In this chain, TRBV7-8 is recombined with TRBJ1-1; TRBD1 is a weak D gene call, 5 bases matching. This receptor was obtained from a female donor with multiple sclerosis, enrolled in a pregnancy study. The sample consisted of CD8+ T cells from peripheral blood mononuclear cells, taken before pregnancy. The CDR3 protein: CASSLAWGPNTEAFF. The DNA sequence is TGTGCCAGCAGCTTAGCCTGGGGCCCAAACACTGAAGCTTTCTTT.